A single TCR beta chain is shown here with its context. As handled by the study authors: It was from reference gene primer amplification that nucleated cell counts were estimated. Sequenced by immunoSEQ multiplex PCR; TCRdb stores in-frame clones only, minus some. V and J calls plus clone size are reproduced from that table; the DNA served to infer D and trimming. The sample lists about 250,000 clones, over 80% seen once, with about 27% in the top ten. The data were obtained in a study of blood T cell repertoires in COVID-19. At the level of the study: Samples taken during acute and convalescent COVID-19 were collected in the United States, Italy and Spain. In each case, the material was cDNA or gDNA derived from T cells, B-cell-depleted T cells, or PBMCs.

The germline V gene has CDR1 SSHAT and CDR2 FNYEAQ (reference sequence). The CDR3 contains 16 residues. Germline trimming cut 0 bases from V and 6 bases from J; bases unmatched to any gene: 5. Sequenced sample: peripheral blood. The rearrangement joins TRBV7-7 to TRBJ2-3, with TRBD2 identical over 11 bases. This clonotype was obtained from a man between 40 and 49 years old with acute or convalescent COVID-19. In DNA form, the CDR3 reads TGTGCCAGCAGCTTAGCGCGCACTAGCGGGAGTGATACGCAGTATTTT. This codes for CASSLARTSGSDTQYF.